This T cell receptor (beta chain) was observed in a study of T cell changes during pregnancy in multiple sclerosis. Produced via immunoSEQ multiplex PCR; TCRdb's table is partial and in-frame only. The sample contains 12,000 to 15,000 clones, approximately 95% of which appear only once. The CDR3 length is 14 residues. The V gene lost 0 bases and the J gene lost 3 bases, with 8 bases spanning the gap. Germline lookup yields CDR1 SGHDN and CDR2 FVKESK. This TCR was recovered from a female donor in good health, enrolled as a control in a pregnancy study. This sample comprised peripheral blood, obtained in the second trimester of pregnancy. This rearrangement joins TRBV14 to TRBJ1-2; the D gene is possibly TRBD1 (6 bases). DNA of the CDR3: TGTGCCAGCAGCCAAGAGGCAGGGGACTATGGCTACACCTTC. It is translated as CASSQEAGDYGYTF.